A single sample gave rise to the 24 T cell receptor beta chains below, sequenced in a study of T-cell memory formation after mild COVID-19. TCRdb processed the 5' RACE reads anew with MiXCR; each CDR3 protein has one entry. The sample holds under 450,000 distinct CDR3 sequences; about a quarter are singletons and the top ten take around 13%. Material: PBMCs or a T cell subset sorted from them (not recorded which). These receptor sequences come from an adult woman who had mild COVID-19 (a few samples of this study predate the infection). Cell type and time point are not known.

The rearrangement uses TRBV5-4 and TRBJ2-6, with D possibly matching TRBD1 (6 bases). The V end was cut by 3 bases, the J end by 2 bases, with 9 bases between. This CDR3 region has 15 residues. The germline V gene has CDR1 SGHNT and CDR2 YYREEE (reference sequence). CDR3 loop: CASSYRVTGANVLTF. The CDR3 nucleotides are TGTGCCAGCAGCTACAGGGTAACTGGGGCCAACGTCCTGACTTTC.

J is TRBJ1-1 and V is TRBV5-4, with TRBD1 identical over 8 bases. Germline CDR1 reads SGHNT; CDR2 reads YYREEE (reference sequence). J gave up 4 bases and V 4 bases, and 9 bases lay outside the gene matches. The CDR3 is 15 residues long. In DNA, the CDR3 is TGTGCCAGCAGCCAAGGACAGGGACACGGCACTGAAGCTTTCTTT. Amino acids: CASSQGQGHGTEAFF. Variable domain in full (rest from reference TRBV5-4 and TRBJ1-1): ETGVTQSPTHLIKTRGQQVTLRCSSQSGHNTVSWYQQALGQGPQFIFQYYREEENGRGNFPPRFSGLQFPNYSSELNVNALELDDSALYLCASSQGQGHGTEAFFGQGTRLTVV.

Only a few counts were recorded for this clonotype. Because the CDR3's place on the DNA is in doubt, the DNA is left out and the CDR3 is given as listed by TCRdb. The J gene is TRBJ2-1, the V gene TRBV6-5; the table calls TRBD1, which could not be checked here. The CDR3 region is 15 residues in length, termini included. The germline V gene has CDR1 MNHEY and CDR2 SVGAGI. The CDR3 sequence is CASSYGVGTGNEQLF.

The chain links TRBV15 to TRBJ1-1; D gene uncertain. CDR1 is LNHNV, CDR2 YYDKDF, per germline (reference sequence). This CDR3 has 13 residues. Between the trimmed V and J ends, which lost 8 bases and 2 bases, there was a span of 12 bases. CDR3 coding DNA: TGTGCCACCCGGGTCGACACCAACACTGAAGCTTTCTTT. It encodes CATRVDTNTEAFF.

In this sample, this clonotype turned up once. The chain employs TRBV11-2 and TRBJ1-3; D is unclear. Germline CDR1 is SGHAT and CDR2 is FQNNGV. Trimming stripped 5 bases from V and 0 bases from J, with 5 bases between. This CDR3 has 13 residues. In DNA, the CDR3 is TGTGCCAGCAGCACCGCCTCTGGAAACACCATATATTTT. This codes for CASSTASGNTIYF.

In this sample, this clonotype turned up a few times. V is TRBV12-3 or TRBV12-4 and J is TRBJ2-5, with D perhaps TRBD2 (7 bases). The V and J ends lost 7 bases and 5 bases respectively, with 17 bases between them. CDR3 length: 14 amino acids. The CDR3 is CASKGGGGTETQYF. The CDR3 DNA reads as TGTGCCAGCAAGGGGGGCGGGGGCACTGAGACCCAGTACTTC.

The chain employs TRBV4-1 and TRBJ2-2, with D perhaps TRBD2 (5 bases). Looked up from germline, CDR1 is MGHRA and CDR2 is YSYEKL. The CDR3 is made up of 15 amino acids. The V and J ends lost 5 bases and 6 bases respectively, with 16 bases between them. The CDR3 sequence is CASSLLGGKAGELFF. CDR3 DNA sequence: TGCGCCAGCAGCTTACTAGGCGGAAAGGCCGGGGAGCTGTTTTTT.

CDR3 protein: CSVNRAEAFF. The CDR3 DNA sequence: TGCAGCGTCAACAGGGCTGAAGCTTTCTTT. The V and J genes are TRBV29-1 and TRBJ1-1; D possibly corresponds to TRBD1 (6 bases). Trimming cost V 6 bases and J 6 bases, with 8 bases left between them. The germline CDR1 and CDR2 sequences are SQVTM and ANQGSEA. This CDR3 spans 10 amino acids.

The chain uses TRBV7-2 and TRBJ2-5, with 8 bases that match TRBD2. V shed 5 bases, J shed 1 base, and the junction held 6 bases outside the gene matches. CDR3 length equals 15 residues. Germline CDR1 reads SGHTA; CDR2 reads FQGNSA. CDR3 in DNA: TGTGCCAGCAGCCCTAGTAGCGGGGCCCAAGAGACCCAGTACTTC. Translated, it gives CASSPSSGAQETQYF.

In its sample, this clonotype was seen a few times. V is TRBV3-1 and J is TRBJ2-7; the match to TRBD2 covers 11 bases. V lost 6 bases, J lost 0 bases, and 4 bases stayed unmatched. The CDR3 is made up of 15 amino acids. Per germline, CDR1 LGHDT and CDR2 YNNKEL (reference sequence). The CDR3 DNA sequence: TGTGCCAGCAGACCAACTAGCGGGAGCTCCTACGAGCAGTACTTC. Protein sequence: CASRPTSGSSYEQYF.

This clonotype showed up just a few times. CDR3: CASGTGQGSETQYF. The CDR3 nucleotides read TGTGCCAGCGGAACGGGACAGGGATCTGAGACCCAGTACTTC. This rearrangement joins TRBV12-3 or TRBV12-4 to TRBJ2-5; 9 bases are shared with TRBD1. The CDR3 spans 14 residues. Trimming at V came to 8 bases and at J to 5 bases, leaving 9 bases not matched to a gene.

This clonotype has only a few counts. V gene TRBV24-1 combines with J gene TRBJ2-3, with D perhaps given as TRBD1 or TRBD2 (5 bases each). V lost 8 bases to trimming and J lost 0 bases, with 8 bases between them. The CDR3 is made up of 13 amino acids. Germline loops: CDR1 KGHDR, CDR2 SFDVKD. The CDR3 sequence: CATTRDSTDTQYF. CDR3 DNA: TGTGCCACCACCCGGGACAGCACAGATACGCAGTATTTT.

The chain uses TRBV5-6 and TRBJ2-4; 11 nucleotides line up with TRBD2. This CDR3 region has 15 residues. Trimming at V came to 5 bases and at J to 6 bases, leaving 7 bases not matched to a gene. Germline V gene lookup returns CDR1 SGHDT and CDR2 YYEEEE. The CDR3 sequence: CASSYSGGAVNIQYF. The CDR3 nucleotides read TGTGCCAGCAGTTATAGCGGGGGGGCGGTAAACATTCAGTACTTC.

This chain joins TRBV6-5 and TRBJ1-3; D ambiguous. Germline assignment: CDR1 MNHEY and CDR2 SVGAGI. Trimming took off 0 bases at V and 0 bases at J, with 9 bases between the two ends. The CDR3 covers 16 residues. The CDR3 sequence: CASSYSAESSGNTIYF. In DNA, the CDR3 is TGTGCCAGCAGTTACTCGGCGGAAAGCTCTGGAAACACCATATATTTT.

CDR3 amino acids: CASRPLPGGGETQYF. CDR3 nucleotide sequence: TGTGCCAGCAGGCCCCTACCCGGAGGTGGAGAGACCCAGTACTTC. This chain joins TRBV27 and TRBJ2-5; tentative D call: TRBD2 (5 bases). The CDR3 sequence is 15 residues long. The germline V gene encodes CDR1 MNHEY and CDR2 SMNVEV (reference sequence). Trimming took 6 bases from V and 4 from J, leaving 18 bases between them.

This clonotype was picked up a small number of times. This chain connects TRBV19 to TRBJ1-1; 9 bases align to TRBD1. The V gene's germline CDR1 is LNHDA and CDR2 SQIVND (reference sequence). Trimming removed 4 bases from V and 6 bases from J; junction bases left unmatched: 9. The CDR3 is 15 residues long. The CDR3, as DNA: TGTGCCAGTAGTACCAATGACAGGGGGGCATCTGAAGCTTTCTTT. Residues: CASSTNDRGASEAFF.

The chain is built from TRBV29-1 and TRBJ2-7; the match to TRBD1 covers 7 bases. Per the germline V gene, CDR1 is SQVTM and CDR2 is ANQGSEA. The CDR3 spans 14 residues. The junction had 8 bases not matched to a gene; V was cut back by 4 bases and J by 2 bases. The CDR3 nucleotides are TGCAGCGTTGGGAGAGAGACAGGGACCTACGAGCAGTACTTC. It codes for CSVGRETGTYEQYF.

J is TRBJ2-3 and V is TRBV2; 9 bases map to TRBD2. V shed 5 bases and J 6 bases; nucleotides not matched to a gene: 9. This CDR3 is 15 amino acids long. Germline V lookup: CDR1 SNHLY, CDR2 FYNNEI. The DNA for the CDR3 is TGTGCCAGCAGTCAGCGGGGGGCCTCACTGGATACGCAGTATTTT. Translation gives CASSQRGASLDTQYF.

This clonotype was counted between two and nine times. This chain uses TRBV5-1 with TRBJ1-2, with D perhaps TRBD1 (5 bases). Germline CDR1 SGHRS, CDR2 YFSETQ. The CDR3 sequence is 17 residues long. V lost 3 bases and J 4 bases, leaving 22 bases between the germline ends. The CDR3 coding sequence is TGCGCCAGCAGCTCATGGCCCCAACAGCCGAGGGGCTATGGCTACACCTTC. Translating it yields CASSSWPQQPRGYGYTF. The full variable domain, completed using reference TRBV5-1 and TRBJ1-2, is KAGVTQTPRYLIKTRGQQVTLSCSPISGHRSVSWYQQTPGQGLQFLFEYFSETQRNKGNFPGRFSGRQFSNSRSEMNVSTLELGDSALYLCASSSWPQQPRGYGYTFGSGTRLTVV.

The gene calls are TRBV29-1 and TRBJ2-1, with 15 positions matching TRBD2. The CDR3 length is 19 residues. Looked up from germline, CDR1 is SQVTM and CDR2 is ANQGSEA. Trimming at V came to 4 bases and at J to 8 bases, leaving 18 bases not matched to a gene. This CDR3 reads CSVVRQAGGTSGRRHEQFF. Written as DNA, the CDR3 is TGCAGCGTTGTAAGACAGGCCGGAGGGACTAGCGGGAGGAGGCATGAGCAGTTCTTC.

J is TRBJ2-7 and V is TRBV7-9, with TRBD1 matching 10 bases. This CDR3 is built from 15 residues. The V gene's germline CDR1 is SEHNR and CDR2 FQNEAQ (reference sequence). The ends lost 7 bases at V and 3 bases at J; junction bases unmatched: 9. CDR3 loop: CASTMPGQGFYEQYF. The CDR3 bases are TGTGCCAGCACTATGCCGGGACAGGGGTTCTACGAGCAGTACTTC.

This clonotype was picked up many times. This chain connects TRBV7-2 to TRBJ2-7; 8 bases are a match to TRBD2. The CDR3 loop spans 14 amino acids. The germline CDR1 and CDR2 sequences are SGHTA and FQGNSA. V was clipped by 1 base and J by 3 bases; unmatched bases: 2. CDR3 bases: TGTGCCAGCAGCTTAGGTAGCGGGGTCTACGAGCAGTACTTC. It yields the protein CASSLGSGVYEQYF.

The rearrangement joins TRBV20-1 to TRBJ2-1, with 11 bases identical to TRBD2. Germline assignment: CDR1 DFQATT and CDR2 SNEGSKA (reference sequence). After removal of 3 bases from V and 5 bases from J, the junction contained 6 bases not matched to a gene. This CDR3 region has 15 residues. The CDR3 spells CSASLAGGPNNEQFF. CDR3 nucleotide sequence: TGCAGTGCTAGCTTAGCGGGGGGGCCGAACAATGAGCAGTTCTTC.

This clonotype was seen only a few times. The chain is built from TRBV7-2 and TRBJ2-2, with a tentative D call TRBD2 (5 bases). Germline V gene data show CDR1 as SGHTA and CDR2 as FQGNSA. The CDR3 has 15 residues. The V end was cut by 6 bases, the J end by 5 bases, with 16 bases between. The CDR3 DNA follows: TGTGCCAGCAGTCGCGATACGGGAAGGACCGGGGAGCTGTTTTTT. Translating it yields CASSRDTGRTGELFF.